This T cell receptor (beta chain) was recorded in a study of early T cells in non-severe SARS-CoV-2 infection. The CDR3 sequence is 19 residues long. The germline V gene encodes CDR1 SGHTA and CDR2 FQGNSA. V lost 5 bases and J lost 4; bases outside the gene matches: 17. Researchers tagged individual cDNA molecules with unique molecular identifiers. MiXCR, run by TCRdb on the 5' RACE reads, gives a single entry per CDR3 protein. The sample lists about 44,000 distinct CDR3 sequences, about 6% seen once, with about 20% in the top ten. This chain uses TRBV7-2 with TRBJ2-7; 13 bases line up with TRBD2. This clonotype was sampled from an adult who was a healthcare worker with PCR-confirmed SARS-CoV-2 infection or an uninfected control (not recorded which). The sample was whole blood, taken at baseline. The CDR3 nucleotides are TGTGCCAGCAGCCCACCCATACGACTAGCGGGGGGCCAACCGTACGAGCAGTACTTC. It encodes CASSPPIRLAGGQPYEQYF.